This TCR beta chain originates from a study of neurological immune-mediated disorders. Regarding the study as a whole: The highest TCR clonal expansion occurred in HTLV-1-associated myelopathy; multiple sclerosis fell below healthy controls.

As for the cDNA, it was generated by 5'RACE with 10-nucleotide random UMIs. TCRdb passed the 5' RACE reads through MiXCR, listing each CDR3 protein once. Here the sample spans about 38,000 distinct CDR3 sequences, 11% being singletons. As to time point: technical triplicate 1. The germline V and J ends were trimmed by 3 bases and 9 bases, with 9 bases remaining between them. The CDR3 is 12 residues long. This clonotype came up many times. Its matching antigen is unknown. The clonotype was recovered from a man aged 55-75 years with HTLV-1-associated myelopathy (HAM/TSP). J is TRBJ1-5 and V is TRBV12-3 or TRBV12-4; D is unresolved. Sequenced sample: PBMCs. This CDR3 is CASSLEGRPQHF. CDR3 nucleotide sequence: TGTGCCAGCAGTTTGGAGGGTCGGCCCCAGCATTTT.